This T cell receptor (beta chain) was recovered during a study of T cell responses to AZD1222 COVID-19 vaccine. On this clone itself: Antigen: not known.

Broader study findings: Sampled repertoires all dated from after the peak T cell response. Spike was spanned by vaccine-associated CD4 TCRs, which were dominant at 160-218 and 743-854.

The table came from immunoSEQ multiplex PCR; TCRdb's copy has only in-frame clones and leaves some out. The data hold about 76,000 clones, with about 88% observed a single time. The CDR3 sequence is 12 residues long. Germline loops: CDR1 SQVTM, CDR2 ANQGSEA. Trimming removed 3 bases from V and 4 bases from J, with 9 bases in between. This clonotype was sampled from an adult in good health. The sample here was peripheral blood, taken on day 0 of AZD1222 vaccination. The chain carries TRBV29-1 and TRBJ1-1; TRBD1 is a possible D gene (5 bases). The CDR3 region has the DNA TGCAGCGTTGAGGACACCGGCACTGAAGCTTTCTTT. Translation gives CSVEDTGTEAFF.